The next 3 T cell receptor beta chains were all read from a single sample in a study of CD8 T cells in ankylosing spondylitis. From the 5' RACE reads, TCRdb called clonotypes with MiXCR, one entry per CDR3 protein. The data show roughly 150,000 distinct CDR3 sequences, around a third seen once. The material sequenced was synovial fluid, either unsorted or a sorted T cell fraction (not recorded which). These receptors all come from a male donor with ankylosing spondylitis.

The CDR3 spells CASSAGVSTDTQYF. For the CDR3, the DNA is TGTGCCAGCAGCGCGGGGGTCTCCACAGATACGCAGTATTTT. The J gene is TRBJ2-3, the V gene TRBV11-2, with 7 bases that match TRBD2. There are 14 residues in the CDR3. V gave up 5 bases and J gave up 2 bases; unmatched junction bases: 4. Germline V lookup: CDR1 SGHAT, CDR2 FQNNGV.

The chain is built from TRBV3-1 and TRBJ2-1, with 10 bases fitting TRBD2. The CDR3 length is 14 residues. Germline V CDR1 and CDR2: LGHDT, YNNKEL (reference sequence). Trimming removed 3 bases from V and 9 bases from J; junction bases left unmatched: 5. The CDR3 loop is CASSQSGGAGEQFF. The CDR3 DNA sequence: TGTGCCAGCAGCCAGAGCGGGGGGGCTGGTGAGCAGTTCTTC.

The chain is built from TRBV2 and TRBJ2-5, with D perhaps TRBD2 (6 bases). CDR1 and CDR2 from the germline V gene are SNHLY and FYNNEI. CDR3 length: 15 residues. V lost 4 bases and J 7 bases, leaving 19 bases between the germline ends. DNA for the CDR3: TGTGCCAGCAGTGGTCCTAGGAGGGACCTGGGGACCCAGTACTTC. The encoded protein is CASSGPRRDLGTQYF. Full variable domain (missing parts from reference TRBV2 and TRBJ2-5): EPEVTQTPSHQVTQMGQEVILRCVPISNHLYFYWYRQILGQKVEFLVSFYNNEISEKSEIFDDQFSVERPDGSNFTLKIRSTKLEDSAMYFCASSGPRRDLGTQYFGPGTRLLVL.